This T cell receptor beta chain stems from a study of blood T cell repertoires in COVID-19. Study summary: Spain, Italy and the United States supplied samples that represented acute and convalescent COVID-19. Sample material is recorded as cDNA or gDNA derived from T cells, B-cell-depleted T cells, or PBMCs.

Original processing methods: Estimated nucleated cell counts came from reference gene primer amplification. TCRdb's table, derived via immunoSEQ multiplex PCR, lists solely in-frame clones and lacks some. That table is the source of V, J and clone size, and D and trimming were worked out from the DNA. The sample holds roughly 60,000 clones, 80% to 95% seen once. The CDR3 totals 15 residues. V lost 9 bases to trimming and J lost 6 bases; unmatched junction nucleotides: 14. The V gene's germline CDR1 is SGHRS and CDR2 YFSETQ. The sample comprised peripheral blood. The chain is built from TRBV5-1 and TRBJ2-2; TRBD1 matches at 7 bases. This TCR was sampled from a woman aged 80 or older with active COVID-19. CDR3 loop: CATAEQTGLAGELFF. CDR3 bases: TGCGCCACCGCAGAACAGACAGGGCTTGCCGGGGAGCTGTTTTTT.